This is a list of T cell receptor beta chains from one sample in a study of blood T cell repertoires in COVID-19. Using immunoSEQ multiplex PCR, the repertoire was profiled, and TCRdb retains in-frame clones only, with some absent. The sample yields some 250,000 clones, 88% seen once. Sequencing was carried out using peripheral blood. These receptors were obtained from a woman aged 40 to 50 who had recovered from COVID-19. Both conserved end residues are part of each CDR3. The order of the fields is V gene, clone size, D gene, J gene, CDR3 DNA, CDR3 protein. D genes are given only for firm matches. Only part of the rows carry a size: once, few, many, or a class if the clone is expanded.

TRBV28	.	TRBD2	TRBJ2-5	TGTGCCAGCAGTTTTGGACTAGCGGGAGGTTTTGAGACCCAGTACTTC	CASSFGLAGGFETQYF
TRBV5-1	.	.	TRBJ1-4	TGCGCCAGCAGCTTGGGACACCCAACTAATGAAAAACTGTTTTTT	CASSLGHPTNEKLFF
TRBV7-9	.	.	TRBJ1-1	TGTGCCAGCAGCGCCCGGGAAGGCGCTGAAGCTTTCTTT	CASSAREGAEAFF
TRBV6-5	.	.	TRBJ1-4	TGTGCCAGCAGTTACGGGGGGGCTGGGGAAAAACTGTTTTTT	CASSYGGAGEKLFF
TRBV6-2/TRBV6-3	.	TRBD2	TRBJ2-2	TGTGCCAGCAGTTTTAGCGGGAGGCCGGGCACCGGGGAGCTGTTTTTT	CASSFSGRPGTGELFF
TRBV11-2	.	TRBD1	TRBJ2-2	TGTGCCAGCAGCTTAGGGGACAGACCAACCGGGGAGCTGTTTTTT	CASSLGDRPTGELFF
TRBV18	few	.	TRBJ2-4	TGTGCCAGCTCCCCGCTGGGGGAGGACATTCAGTACTTC	CASSPLGEDIQYF
TRBV2	.	.	TRBJ1-3	TGTGCCAGCAGTGTCGGGGGTTACTCTGGAAACACCATATATTTT	CASSVGGYSGNTIYF
TRBV13	.	TRBD1	TRBJ1-1	TGTGCCAGCAGCCAACGAAAGGACAGGGGGAACACTGAAGCTTTCTTT	CASSQRKDRGNTEAFF
TRBV10-3	.	.	TRBJ1-4	TGTGCCATCAGTGACCCCACGGGGGGGCAGAATGAAAAACTGTTTTTT	CAISDPTGGQNEKLFF
TRBV11-3	.	.	TRBJ1-1	TGTGCCAGCAGCCCCCCGGTGGTGCCCATGAACACTGAAGCTTTCTTT	CASSPPVVPMNTEAFF
TRBV30	.	.	TRBJ1-4	TGTGCCTGGAGTGTACGGGGGGCATCAACTAATGAAAAACTGTTTTTT	CAWSVRGASTNEKLFF
TRBV5-3	.	TRBD1	TRBJ1-4	TGTGCCAGAAGCAGGGGGCTAGGGACAGGCAATGAAAAACTGTTTTTT	CARSRGLGTGNEKLFF
TRBV5-1	.	.	TRBJ1-2	TGCGCCAGCAGCCCCTCGGGCGGGGCTGCTAATGTTTGGGGCTACACCTTC	CASSPSGGAANVWGYTF
TRBV2	.	TRBD1	TRBJ1-2	TGTGCCAGCAGGCCTGGGACAGGGGGCGGCCAAGCTAACTATGGCTACACCTTC	CASRPGTGGGQANYGYTF
TRBV11-3	.	.	TRBJ2-7	TGTGCCAGCAGCTTAGGCGGGCCCTCCTCCTACGAGCAGTACTTC	CASSLGGPSSYEQYF
TRBV29-1	once	TRBD2	TRBJ2-1	TGCAGCGTTGGTCGGACTAGCGGGGTCTACAATGAGCAGTTCTTC	CSVGRTSGVYNEQFF
TRBV4-1	.	.	TRBJ1-5	TGCGCCAGCAGCCCATCGCAGGCCCATCAGCCCCAGCATTTT	CASSPSQAHQPQHF
TRBV28	.	.	TRBJ1-2	TGTGCCAGCAAACCGGGGGGTGGGGACTATGGCTACACCTTC	CASKPGGGDYGYTF